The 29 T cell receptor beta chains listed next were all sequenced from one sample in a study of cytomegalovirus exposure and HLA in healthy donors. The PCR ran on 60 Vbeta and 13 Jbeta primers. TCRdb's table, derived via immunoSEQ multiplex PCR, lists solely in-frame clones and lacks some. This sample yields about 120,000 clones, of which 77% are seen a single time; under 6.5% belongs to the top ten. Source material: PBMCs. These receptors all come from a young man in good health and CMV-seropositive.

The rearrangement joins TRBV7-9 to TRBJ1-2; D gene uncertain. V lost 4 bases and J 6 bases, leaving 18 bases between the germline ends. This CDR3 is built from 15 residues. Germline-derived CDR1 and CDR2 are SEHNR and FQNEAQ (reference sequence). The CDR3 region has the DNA TGTGCCAGCAGCTCTCCTAGCGGGGTCTTCGATGGCTACACCTTC. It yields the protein CASSSPSGVFDGYTF. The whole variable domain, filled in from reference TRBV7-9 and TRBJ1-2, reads DTGVSQNPRHKITKRGQNVTFRCDPISEHNRLYWYRQTLGQGPEFLTYFQNEAQLEKSRLLSDRFSAERPKGSFSTLEIQRTEQGDSAMYLCASSSPSGVFDGYTFGSGTRLTVV.

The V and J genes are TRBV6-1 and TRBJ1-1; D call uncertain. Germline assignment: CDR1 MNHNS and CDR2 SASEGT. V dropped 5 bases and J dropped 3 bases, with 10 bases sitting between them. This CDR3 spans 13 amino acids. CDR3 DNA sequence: TGTGCCAGCAGTCGAGGGTCGTACACTGAAGCTTTCTTT. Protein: CASSRGSYTEAFF.

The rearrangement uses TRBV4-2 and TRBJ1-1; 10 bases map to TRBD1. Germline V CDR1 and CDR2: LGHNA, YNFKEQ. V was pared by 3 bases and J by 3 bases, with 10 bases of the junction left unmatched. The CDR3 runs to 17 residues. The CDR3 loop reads CASSQETTGTGDTEAFF. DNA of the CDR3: TGTGCCAGCAGCCAGGAGACTACCGGGACAGGGGACACTGAAGCTTTCTTT.

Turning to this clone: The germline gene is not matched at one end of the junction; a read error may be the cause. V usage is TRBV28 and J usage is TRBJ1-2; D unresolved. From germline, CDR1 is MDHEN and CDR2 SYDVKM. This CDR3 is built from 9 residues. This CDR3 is CASSPPQNF. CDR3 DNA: TGTGCCAGCAGTCCTCCACAGAATTTC.

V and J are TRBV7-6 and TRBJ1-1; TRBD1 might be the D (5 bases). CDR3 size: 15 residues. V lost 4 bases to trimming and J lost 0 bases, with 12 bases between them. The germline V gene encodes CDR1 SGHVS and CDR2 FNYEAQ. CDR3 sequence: CASSSLGGMNTEAFF. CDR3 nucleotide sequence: TGTGCCAGCAGCTCCCTTGGGGGGATGAACACTGAAGCTTTCTTT.

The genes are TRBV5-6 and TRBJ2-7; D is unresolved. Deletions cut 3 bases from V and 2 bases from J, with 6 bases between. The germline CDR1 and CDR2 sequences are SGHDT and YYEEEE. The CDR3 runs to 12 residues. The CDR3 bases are TGTGCCAGCAGCTGGGCCCCCTACGAGCAGTACTTC. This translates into CASSWAPYEQYF. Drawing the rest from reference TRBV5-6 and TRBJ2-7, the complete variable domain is DAGVTQSPTHLIKTRGQQVTLRCSPKSGHDTVSWYQQALGQGPQFIFQYYEEEERQRGNFPDRFSGHQFPNYSSELNVNALLLGDSALYLCASSWAPYEQYFGPGTRLTVT.

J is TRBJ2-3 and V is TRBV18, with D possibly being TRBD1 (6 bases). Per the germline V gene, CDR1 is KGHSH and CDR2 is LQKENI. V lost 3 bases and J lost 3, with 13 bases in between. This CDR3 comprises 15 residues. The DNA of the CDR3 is TGTGCCAGCTCACCTCTCACAGGGTTTACAGATACGCAGTATTTT. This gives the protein CASSPLTGFTDTQYF.

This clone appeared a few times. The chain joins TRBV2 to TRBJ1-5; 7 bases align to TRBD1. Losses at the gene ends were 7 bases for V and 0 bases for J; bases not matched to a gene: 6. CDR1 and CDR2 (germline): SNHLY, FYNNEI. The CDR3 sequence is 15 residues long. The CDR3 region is CASNRQGGSNQPQHF. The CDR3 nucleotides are TGTGCCAGCAACCGACAGGGAGGTAGCAATCAGCCCCAGCATTTT.

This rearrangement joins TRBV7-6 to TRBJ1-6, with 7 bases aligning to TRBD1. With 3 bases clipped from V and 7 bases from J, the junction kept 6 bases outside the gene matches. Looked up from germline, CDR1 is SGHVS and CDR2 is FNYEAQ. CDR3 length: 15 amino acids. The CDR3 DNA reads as TGTGCCAGCAGCTTTACCGGGACAGACAATTCACCCCTCCACTTT. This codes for CASSFTGTDNSPLHF.

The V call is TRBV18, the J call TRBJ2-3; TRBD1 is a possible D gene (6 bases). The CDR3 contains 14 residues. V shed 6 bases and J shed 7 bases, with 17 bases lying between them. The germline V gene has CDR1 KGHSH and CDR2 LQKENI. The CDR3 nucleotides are TGTGCCAGCTCGCCCCGTTTGGACAGCTATACGCAGTATTTT. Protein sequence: CASSPRLDSYTQYF.

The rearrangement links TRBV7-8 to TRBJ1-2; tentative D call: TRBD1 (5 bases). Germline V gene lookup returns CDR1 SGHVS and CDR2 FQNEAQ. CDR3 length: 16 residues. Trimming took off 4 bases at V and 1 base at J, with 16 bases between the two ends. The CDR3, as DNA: TGTGCCAGCAGCTGGGGAAGACAGAGAGTTAACTATGGCTACACCTTC. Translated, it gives CASSWGRQRVNYGYTF. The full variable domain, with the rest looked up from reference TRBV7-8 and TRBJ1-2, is GAGVSQSPRYKVAKRGQDVALRCDPISGHVSLFWYQQALGQGPEFLTYFQNEAQLDKSGLPSDRFFAERPEGSVSTLKIQRTQQEDSAVYLCASSWGRQRVNYGYTFGSGTRLTVV.

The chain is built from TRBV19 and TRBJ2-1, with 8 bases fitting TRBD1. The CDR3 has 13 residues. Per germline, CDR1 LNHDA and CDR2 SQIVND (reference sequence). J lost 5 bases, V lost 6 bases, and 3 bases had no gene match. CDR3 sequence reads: CASRTGVNNEQFF. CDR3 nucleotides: TGTGCCAGTAGGACAGGGGTAAACAATGAGCAGTTCTTC.

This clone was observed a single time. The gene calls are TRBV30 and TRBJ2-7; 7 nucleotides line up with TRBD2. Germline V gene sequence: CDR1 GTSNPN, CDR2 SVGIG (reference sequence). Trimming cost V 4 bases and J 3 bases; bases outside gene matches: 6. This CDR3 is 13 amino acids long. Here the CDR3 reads CAWTPGGIYEQYF. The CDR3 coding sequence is TGTGCCTGGACACCCGGGGGGATCTACGAGCAGTACTTC.

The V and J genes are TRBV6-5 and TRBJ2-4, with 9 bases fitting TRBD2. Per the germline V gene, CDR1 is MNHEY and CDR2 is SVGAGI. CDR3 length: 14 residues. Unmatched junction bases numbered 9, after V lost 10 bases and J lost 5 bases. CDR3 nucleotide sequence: TGTGCCACCAGAAACCGACTAGCGGAAAACATTCAGTACTTC. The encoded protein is CATRNRLAENIQYF.

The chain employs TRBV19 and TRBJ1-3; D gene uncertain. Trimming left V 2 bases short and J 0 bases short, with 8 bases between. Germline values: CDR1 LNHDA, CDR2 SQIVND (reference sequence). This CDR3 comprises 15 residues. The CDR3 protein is CASSISGRSGNTIYF. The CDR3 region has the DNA TGTGCCAGTAGTATAAGCGGCCGCTCTGGAAACACCATATATTTT.

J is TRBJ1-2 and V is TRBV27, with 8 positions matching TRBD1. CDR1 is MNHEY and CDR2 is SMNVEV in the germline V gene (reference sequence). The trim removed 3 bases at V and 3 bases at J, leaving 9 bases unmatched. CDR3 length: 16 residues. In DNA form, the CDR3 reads TGTGCCAGCAGTTTTTCGGACAGGGTTATTTACTATGGCTACACCTTC. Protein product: CASSFSDRVIYYGYTF.

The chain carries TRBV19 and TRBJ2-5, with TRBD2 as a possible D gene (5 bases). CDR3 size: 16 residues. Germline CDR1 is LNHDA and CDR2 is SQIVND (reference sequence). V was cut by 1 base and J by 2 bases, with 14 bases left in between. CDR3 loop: CASSIGRERGQETQYF. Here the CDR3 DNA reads TGTGCCAGTAGTATAGGAAGGGAGCGAGGGCAAGAGACCCAGTACTTC.

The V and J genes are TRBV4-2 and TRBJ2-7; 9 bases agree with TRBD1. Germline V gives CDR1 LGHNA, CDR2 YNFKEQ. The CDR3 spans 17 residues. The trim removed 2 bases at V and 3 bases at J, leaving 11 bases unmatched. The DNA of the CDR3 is TGTGCCAGCAGCCAAAAGAGAACCGGGACAGGGATCTACGAGCAGTACTTC. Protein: CASSQKRTGTGIYEQYF.

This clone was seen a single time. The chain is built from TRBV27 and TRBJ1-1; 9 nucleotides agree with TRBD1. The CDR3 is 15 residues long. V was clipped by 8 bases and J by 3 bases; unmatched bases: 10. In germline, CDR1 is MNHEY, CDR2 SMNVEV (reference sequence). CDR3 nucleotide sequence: TGTGCCAGCCGACAGGGGGTTTTATTGGACACTGAAGCTTTCTTT. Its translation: CASRQGVLLDTEAFF.

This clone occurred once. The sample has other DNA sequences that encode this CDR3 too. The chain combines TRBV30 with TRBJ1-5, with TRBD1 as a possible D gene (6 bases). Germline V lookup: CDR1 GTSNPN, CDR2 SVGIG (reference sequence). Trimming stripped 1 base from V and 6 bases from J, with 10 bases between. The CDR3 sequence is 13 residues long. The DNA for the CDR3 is TGTGCCTGGAGTGGGGGGGGCGGTCAGCCCCAGCATTTT. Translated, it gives CAWSGGGGQPQHF.

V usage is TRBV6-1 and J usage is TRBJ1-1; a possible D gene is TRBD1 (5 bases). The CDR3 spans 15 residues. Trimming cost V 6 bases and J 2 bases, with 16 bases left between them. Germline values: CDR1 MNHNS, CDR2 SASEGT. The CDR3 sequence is CASSLHQGGNTEAFF. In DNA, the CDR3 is TGTGCCAGCAGCCTACATCAGGGTGGCAACACTGAAGCTTTCTTT.

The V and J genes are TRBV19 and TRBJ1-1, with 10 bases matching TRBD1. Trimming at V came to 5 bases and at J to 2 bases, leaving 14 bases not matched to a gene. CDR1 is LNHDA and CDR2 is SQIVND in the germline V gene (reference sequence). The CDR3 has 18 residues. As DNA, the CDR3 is TGTGCCAGTAGTCATAAACCGGGACAGGGGAGGGGAAACACTGAAGCTTTCTTT. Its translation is CASSHKPGQGRGNTEAFF.

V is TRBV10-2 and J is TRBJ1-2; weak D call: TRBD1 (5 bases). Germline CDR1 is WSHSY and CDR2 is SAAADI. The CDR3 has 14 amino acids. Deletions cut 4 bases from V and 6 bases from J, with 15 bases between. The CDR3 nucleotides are TGCGCCAGCAGTGCGTGGCTGGTGGGGCATGGCTACACCTTC. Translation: CASSAWLVGHGYTF.

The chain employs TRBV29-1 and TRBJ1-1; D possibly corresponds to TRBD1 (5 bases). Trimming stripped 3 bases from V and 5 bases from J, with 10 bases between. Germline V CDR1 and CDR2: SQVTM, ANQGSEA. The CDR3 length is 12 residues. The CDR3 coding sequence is TGCAGCGTTGAGGGGCAGGAAACTGAAGCTTTCTTT. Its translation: CSVEGQETEAFF.

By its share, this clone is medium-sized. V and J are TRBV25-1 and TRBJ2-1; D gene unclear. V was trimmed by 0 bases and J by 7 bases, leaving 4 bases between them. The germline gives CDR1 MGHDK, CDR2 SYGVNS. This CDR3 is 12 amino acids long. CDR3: CASSEYGNEQFF. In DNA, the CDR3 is TGTGCCAGCAGTGAATACGGTAATGAGCAGTTCTTC. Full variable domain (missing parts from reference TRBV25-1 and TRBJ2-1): EADIYQTPRYLVIGTGKKITLECSQTMGHDKMYWYQQDPGMELHLIHYSYGVNSTEKGDLSSESTVSRIRTEHFPLTLESARPSHTSQYLCASSEYGNEQFFGPGTRLTVL.

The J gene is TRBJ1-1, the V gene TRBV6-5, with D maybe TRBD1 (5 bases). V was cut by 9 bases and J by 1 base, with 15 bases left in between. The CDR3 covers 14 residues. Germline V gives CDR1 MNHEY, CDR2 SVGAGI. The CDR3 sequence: CASFLGRGNTEAFF. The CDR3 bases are TGTGCCAGTTTTTTGGGGCGGGGGAACACTGAAGCTTTCTTT.

The CDR3, as DNA: TGTGCCAGCAGCTTCGACAGGGGCCCACAAGAGACCCAGTACTTC. It codes for CASSFDRGPQETQYF. The gene calls are TRBV7-2 and TRBJ2-5; 8 nucleotides line up with TRBD1. The CDR3 totals 15 residues. V lost 3 bases and J lost 2; bases outside the gene matches: 5. Germline lookup yields CDR1 SGHTA and CDR2 FQGNSA. The whole variable domain, filled in from reference TRBV7-2 and TRBJ2-5, reads GAGVSQSPSNKVTEKGKDVELRCDPISGHTALYWYRQSLGQGLEFLIYFQGNSAPDKSGLPSDRFSAERTGGSVSTLTIQRTQQEDSAVYLCASSFDRGPQETQYFGPGTRLLVL.

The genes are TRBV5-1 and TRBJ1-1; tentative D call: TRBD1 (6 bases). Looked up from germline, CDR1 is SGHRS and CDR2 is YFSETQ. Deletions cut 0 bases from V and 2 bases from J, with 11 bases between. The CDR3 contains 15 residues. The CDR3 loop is CASSLAAGANTEAFF. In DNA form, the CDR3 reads TGCGCCAGCAGCTTGGCCGCAGGGGCCAACACTGAAGCTTTCTTT. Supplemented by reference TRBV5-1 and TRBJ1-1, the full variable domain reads KAGVTQTPRYLIKTRGQQVTLSCSPISGHRSVSWYQQTPGQGLQFLFEYFSETQRNKGNFPGRFSGRQFSNSRSEMNVSTLELGDSALYLCASSLAAGANTEAFFGQGTRLTVV.

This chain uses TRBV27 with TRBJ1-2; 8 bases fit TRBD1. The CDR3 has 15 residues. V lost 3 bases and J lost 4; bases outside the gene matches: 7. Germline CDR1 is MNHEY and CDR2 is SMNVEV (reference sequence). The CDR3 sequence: CASSFKWTGTYGYTF. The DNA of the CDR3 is TGTGCCAGCAGTTTTAAATGGACAGGGACCTATGGCTACACCTTC.